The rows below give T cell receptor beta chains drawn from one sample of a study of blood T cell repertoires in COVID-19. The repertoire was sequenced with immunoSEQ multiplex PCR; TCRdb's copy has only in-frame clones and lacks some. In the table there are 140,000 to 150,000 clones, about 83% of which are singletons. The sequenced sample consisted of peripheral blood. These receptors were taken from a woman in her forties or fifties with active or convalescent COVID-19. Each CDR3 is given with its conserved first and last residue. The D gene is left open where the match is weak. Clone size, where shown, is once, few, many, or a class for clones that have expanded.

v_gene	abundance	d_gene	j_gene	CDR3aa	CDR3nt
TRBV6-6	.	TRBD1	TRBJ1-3	CASSRGQGTAGNTIYF	TGTGCCAGCAGCCGGGGACAGGGGACCGCCGGAAACACCATATATTTT
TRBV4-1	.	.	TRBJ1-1	CASSQLGAGSEAFF	TGCGCCAGCAGCCAACTAGGGGCGGGATCTGAAGCTTTCTTT
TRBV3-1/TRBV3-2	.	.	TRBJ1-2	CASSPVLAESYGYTF	TGTGCCAGCAGCCCAGTCCTCGCCGAAAGCTATGGCTACACCTTC
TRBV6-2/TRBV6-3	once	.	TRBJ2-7	CASSSFLAPTYEQYF	TGTGCCAGCAGTTCCTTCTTAGCGCCCACCTACGAGCAGTACTTC
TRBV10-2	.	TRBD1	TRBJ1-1	CASRRGDSAPEAFF	TGCGCCAGCAGGAGGGGGGACAGTGCCCCTGAAGCTTTCTTT
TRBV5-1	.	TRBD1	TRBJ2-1	CASSPETGGNEQFF	TGCGCCAGCAGCCCGGAGACAGGGGGCAATGAGCAGTTCTTC
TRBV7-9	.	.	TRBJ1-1	CASSHNRGHNTEAFF	TGTGCCAGCAGCCACAACCGCGGACACAACACTGAAGCTTTCTTT
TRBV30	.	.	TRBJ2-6	CAWSGDSGANVLTF	TGTGCCTGGAGTGGAGACTCTGGGGCCAACGTCCTGACTTTC
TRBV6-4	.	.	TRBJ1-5	CASSPTGEFQPQHF	TGTGCCAGCAGCCCGACAGGAGAGTTTCAGCCCCAGCATTTT
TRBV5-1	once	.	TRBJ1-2	CASSLGAGEGYTF	TGCGCCAGCAGCTTGGGAGCGGGTGAGGGCTACACCTTC
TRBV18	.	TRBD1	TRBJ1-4	CASSPPPRGLGNEKLFF	TGTGCCAGCTCACCACCGCCCAGGGGGCTTGGTAATGAAAAACTGTTTTTT
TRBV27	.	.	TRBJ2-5	CASSLSPRETQYF	TGTGCCAGCAGTTTAAGTCCGAGAGAGACCCAGTACTTC
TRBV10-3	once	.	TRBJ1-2	CAISESSPGRKDGYTF	TGTGCCATCAGTGAGTCATCCCCGGGGAGGAAGGATGGCTACACCTTC
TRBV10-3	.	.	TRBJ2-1	CAISELLDGTSEQFF	TGTGCCATCAGTGAGCTACTAGACGGTACAAGTGAGCAGTTCTTC
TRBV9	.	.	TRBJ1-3	CASSEGGLENTIYF	TGTGCCAGCAGCGAGGGCGGGCTGGAAAACACCATATATTTT
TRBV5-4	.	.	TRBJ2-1	CASSLALTSGGYNEQFF	TGTGCCAGCAGCTTGGCACTGACCTCGGGTGGCTACAATGAGCAGTTCTTC
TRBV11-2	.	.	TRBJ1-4	CASSLDATVSGEKLFF	TGTGCCAGCAGCTTAGATGCCACAGTGAGTGGTGAAAAACTGTTTTTT
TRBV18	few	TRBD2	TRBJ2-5	CASSPPGLLETQYF	TGTGCCAGCTCCCCACCGGGACTATTAGAGACCCAGTACTTC
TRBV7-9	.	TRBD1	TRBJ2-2	CASGPGQGSVTGELFF	TGTGCCAGCGGACCGGGACAGGGTTCGGTCACCGGGGAGCTGTTTTTT
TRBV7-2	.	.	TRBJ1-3	CASSSAGRHSSGNTIYF	TGTGCCAGCAGCTCGGCAGGCAGACACAGCTCTGGAAACACCATATATTTT
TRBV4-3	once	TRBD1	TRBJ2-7	CASKGACEQYF	TGCGCCAGCAAGGGGGCTTGCGAGCAGTACTTC
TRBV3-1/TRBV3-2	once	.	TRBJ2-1	CASSGERAGPKYYNEQFF	TGTGCCAGCAGCGGGGAGAGGGCCGGTCCCAAGTACTACAATGAGCAGTTCTTC
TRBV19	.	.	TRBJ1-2	CASRVDYYYGYTF	TGTGCCAGTAGGGTAGATTACTACTATGGCTACACCTTC
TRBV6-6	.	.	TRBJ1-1	CASRPGHLNTEAFF	TGTGCCAGCAGACCGGGACATCTGAACACTGAAGCTTTCTTT
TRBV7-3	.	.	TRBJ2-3	CASSWGDGDTQYF	TGTGCCAGCAGCTGGGGAGACGGAGATACGCAGTATTTT
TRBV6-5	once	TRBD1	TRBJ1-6	CASSYNPGTGVSPLHF	TGTGCCAGCAGTTACAACCCCGGGACAGGTGTTTCACCCCTCCACTTT
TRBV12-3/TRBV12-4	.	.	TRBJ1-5	CASTRQVNQPQHF	TGTGCCAGCACCCGACAAGTCAATCAGCCCCAGCATTTT
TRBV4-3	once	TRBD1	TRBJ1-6	CASSPDRGVGSYSPLHF	TGCGCCAGCAGCCCGGACAGGGGAGTAGGTTCTTATTCACCCCTCCACTTT
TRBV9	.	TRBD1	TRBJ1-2	CASSVDRGLKGYTF	TGTGCCAGCAGCGTTGACAGGGGGCTGAAAGGCTACACCTTC
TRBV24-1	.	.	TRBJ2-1	CATSQGASSYNEQFF	TGTGCCACCAGTCAAGGGGCGAGTTCCTACAATGAGCAGTTCTTC
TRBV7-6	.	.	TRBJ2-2	CASSFRPVSGTTNTGELFF	TGTGCCAGCAGCTTTAGGCCCGTATCCGGGACAACGAACACCGGGGAGCTGTTTTTT
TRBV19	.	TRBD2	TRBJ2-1	CASSIEGGRRPDDNEQFF	TGTGCCAGTAGTATAGAAGGCGGGAGGCGACCCGACGACAATGAGCAGTTCTTC
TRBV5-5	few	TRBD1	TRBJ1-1	CASSPRTGATEAFF	TGTGCCAGCAGCCCCCGGACAGGGGCCACTGAAGCTTTCTTT
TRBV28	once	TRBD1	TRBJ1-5	CASGDSYSNQPQHF	TGTGCCAGCGGGGACAGCTATAGCAATCAGCCCCAGCATTTT
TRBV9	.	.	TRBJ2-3	CASSERGTGTDTQYF	TGTGCCAGCAGCGAACGGGGGACGGGTACAGATACGCAGTATTTT
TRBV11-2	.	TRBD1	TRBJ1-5	CASSQAGTGYGQPQHF	TGTGCCAGCAGCCAGGCCGGGACAGGGTACGGTCAGCCCCAGCATTTT
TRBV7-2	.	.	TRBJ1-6	CASSWGQGLDNSPLHF	TGTGCCAGCAGCTGGGGGCAGGGACTAGATAATTCACCCCTCCACTTT
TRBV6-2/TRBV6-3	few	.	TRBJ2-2	CASSYSRGGELFF	TGTGCCAGCAGTTACTCGCGGGGCGGGGAGCTGTTTTTT
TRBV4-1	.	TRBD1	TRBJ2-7	CASSRSGQGAYEQYF	TGCGCCAGCAGTCGTTCGGGACAGGGGGCGTACGAGCAGTACTTC
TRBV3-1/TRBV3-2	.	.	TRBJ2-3	CASRASADTQYF	TGTGCCAGCAGGGCTAGCGCAGATACGCAGTATTTT
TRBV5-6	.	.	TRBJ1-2	CASSTGNNYGYTF	TGTGCCAGCAGCACGGGGAATAACTATGGCTACACCTTC
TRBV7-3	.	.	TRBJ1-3	CASSATPTSTDTSGNTIYF	TGTGCCAGCAGCGCTACCCCAACATCGACAGACACCTCTGGAAACACCATATATTTT
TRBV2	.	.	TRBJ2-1	CAVRVSYNEQFF	TGTGCCGTCAGGGTTTCCTACAATGAGCAGTTCTTC
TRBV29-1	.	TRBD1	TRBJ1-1	CSGRTGGTEAFF	TGCAGCGGTAGAACAGGGGGGACTGAAGCTTTCTTT
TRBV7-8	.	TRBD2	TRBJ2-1	CASSARLAGGTLSYNEQFF	TGTGCCAGCAGCGCAAGACTAGCGGGGGGCACACTCTCCTACAATGAGCAGTTCTTC
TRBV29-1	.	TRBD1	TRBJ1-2	CSAIRGANYGYTF	TGCAGCGCCATCAGGGGGGCTAACTATGGCTACACCTTC
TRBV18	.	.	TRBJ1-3	CASSPPQGSVNTIYF	TGTGCCAGCTCACCACCACAGGGTTCGGTAAACACCATATATTTT
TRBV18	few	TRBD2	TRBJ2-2	CASSSGTRSWTGELFF	TGTGCCAGCTCATCCGGGACTAGATCTTGGACCGGGGAGCTGTTTTTT
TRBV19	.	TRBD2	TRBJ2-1	CASGLAGGEQFF	TGTGCCAGCGGACTAGCGGGAGGGGAGCAGTTCTTC
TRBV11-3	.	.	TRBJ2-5	CASSFRQAGETQYF	TGTGCCAGCAGCTTCCGACAGGCAGGGGAGACCCAGTACTTC
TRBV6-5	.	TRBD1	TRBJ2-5	CASSYRQGETQYF	TGTGCCAGCAGTTACCGACAGGGAGAGACCCAGTACTTC
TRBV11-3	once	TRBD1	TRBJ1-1	CASSPRTGAEAFF	TGTGCCAGCAGCCCCAGAACAGGGGCTGAAGCTTTCTTT
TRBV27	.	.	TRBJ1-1	CASSPRVFGTEAFF	TGTGCCAGCAGTCCCCGGGTTTTCGGCACTGAAGCTTTCTTT
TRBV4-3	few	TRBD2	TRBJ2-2	CASSQDLGGASWVGELFF	TGCGCCAGCAGCCAAGATCTCGGGGGGGCCTCATGGGTCGGGGAGCTGTTTTTT
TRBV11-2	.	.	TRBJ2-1	CASRRPGRAANEQFF	TGTGCCAGCAGACGCCCCGGGAGAGCGGCCAATGAGCAGTTCTTC
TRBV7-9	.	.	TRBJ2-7	CASSKGVYEQYF	TGTGCCAGCAGTAAAGGGGTTTACGAGCAGTACTTC
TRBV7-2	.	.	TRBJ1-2	CASSSQGIRGNYGYTF	TGTGCCAGCAGCTCGCAGGGGATCAGGGGCAACTATGGCTACACCTTC